A single sample gave rise to the 7 T cell receptor beta chains below, sequenced in a study of shared clonotypes between healthy human individuals. TCRdb's copy holds only in-frame clones and misses some; the assay was immunoSEQ multiplex PCR. Of about 2.3 million clones in the sample, more than 85% were seen once. Input material: naive CD4+ T cells from PBMCs. Subset: CD45RA+ positively selected. These receptors were taken from a man aged 18 to 29 in good health. Some clones in this sample may be carry-over from other donors' samples.

The V call is TRBV5-1, the J call TRBJ2-1, with 7 bases that match TRBD2. The CDR3 length is 13 residues. Germline CDR1 SGHRS, CDR2 YFSETQ. The junction had 10 bases not matched to a gene; V was cut back by 0 bases and J by 16 bases. The CDR3 spells CASSLEVRTRIFF. CDR3 nucleotides: TGCGCCAGCAGCTTGGAAGTCAGGACTAGGATCTTCTTC.

V gene TRBV4-3 combines with J gene TRBJ2-7; TRBD2 aligns across 7 bases. The CDR3 runs 15 residues. With V trimmed by 4 bases and J by 4 bases, 10 bases remained unmatched. Germline CDR1 LGHNA, CDR2 YSLEER. The CDR3 nucleotides read TGCGCCAGCAGCCTTGGCGGGAGTGAAAGGTACGAGCAGTACTTC. It yields the protein CASSLGGSERYEQYF.

Worth noting for this clone: At the DNA level, this CDR3 is encoded by other sequences in the same sample as well. The chain couples TRBV7-2 to TRBJ2-5, with D uncertain. The length of the CDR3 is 12 residues. Trimming pared 1 base from V and 5 bases from J, leaving 5 bases between. Germline V lookup: CDR1 SGHTA, CDR2 FQGNSA. CDR3 bases: TGTGCCAGCAGCTTAGTTGCTGAGACCCAGTACTTC. Translated: CASSLVAETQYF.

V usage is TRBV5-1 and J usage is TRBJ2-3; 8 positions match TRBD1. The germline CDR1 and CDR2 sequences are SGHRS and YFSETQ. Losses at the gene ends were 4 bases for V and 5 bases for J; bases not matched to a gene: 6. The CDR3 contains 14 residues. The CDR3 nucleotides read TGCGCCAGCAGCCCCGACAGGGGCAGAGATACGCAGTATTTT. This gives the protein CASSPDRGRDTQYF.

As regards this clone: The same CDR3 is also encoded by other DNA sequences in this sample. The V gene is TRBV2, the J gene TRBJ2-2; D gene unclear. Germline V gives CDR1 SNHLY, CDR2 FYNNEI. The V gene lost 9 bases and the J gene lost 1 base, with 6 bases spanning the gap. The CDR3 consists of 12 residues. CDR3 DNA sequence: TGTGCCAGTAGCAAGAACACCGGGGAGCTGTTTTTT. Translation: CASSKNTGELFF. Together with reference TRBV2 and TRBJ2-2, the CDR3 gives the full variable domain: EPEVTQTPSHQVTQMGQEVILRCVPISNHLYFYWYRQILGQKVEFLVSFYNNEISEKSEIFDDQFSVERPDGSNFTLKIRSTKLEDSAMYFCASSKNTGELFFGEGSRLTVL.

The chain combines TRBV29-1 with TRBJ2-5, with D tentatively TRBD1 (6 bases). CDR1 and CDR2 from the germline V gene are SQVTM and ANQGSEA. V was trimmed by 7 bases and J by 4 bases, leaving 13 bases between them. The CDR3 is 12 amino acids. CDR3 sequence reads: CSGSLGGETQYF. DNA of the CDR3: TGCAGCGGAAGCCTAGGGGGAGAGACCCAGTACTTC.

This chain connects TRBV5-4 to TRBJ2-1, with 8 bases identical to TRBD1. CDR3 length: 16 amino acids. Germline CDR1 reads SGHNT; CDR2 reads YYREEE (reference sequence). J lost 9 bases, V lost 4 bases, and 15 bases had no gene match. CDR3: CASSLTGAVDNSEQFF. The CDR3 DNA is TGTGCCAGCAGCCTGACAGGGGCTGTCGATAATAGTGAGCAGTTCTTC. Complete variable domain (other parts from reference TRBV5-4 and TRBJ2-1): ETGVTQSPTHLIKTRGQQVTLRCSSQSGHNTVSWYQQALGQGPQFIFQYYREEENGRGNFPPRFSGLQFPNYSSELNVNALELDDSALYLCASSLTGAVDNSEQFFGPGTRLTVL.